These 20 T cell receptor beta chains were sequenced from one sample in a study of T cell responses to AZD1222 COVID-19 vaccine. Repertoires were generated with immunoSEQ multiplex PCR, while TCRdb's copy carries only in-frame clones and drops some. The sample gives 140,000 to 150,000 clones, 88% of which show up once; around 15% is in the top ten. This sample comprised peripheral blood, obtained on day 0 of AZD1222 vaccination. All receptors derive from an adult in good health.

This clone was recorded once. The V call is TRBV28, the J call TRBJ1-2; D gene uncertain. CDR1 is MDHEN, CDR2 SYDVKM, per germline. This CDR3 comprises 11 residues. V lost 8 bases and J 2 bases, leaving 6 bases between the germline ends. The CDR3 spells CASGRNYGYTF. CDR3 coding DNA: TGTGCCAGCGGCAGGAACTATGGCTACACCTTC.

CDR3 DNA sequence: TGCAGTGCTAGTGGGACAGGGGCTCTGTATGGCTACACCTTC. Translated: CSASGTGALYGYTF. The J gene is TRBJ1-2, the V gene TRBV20-1, with TRBD1 matching over 10 bases. CDR1 DFQATT and CDR2 SNEGSKA come from the germline V gene (reference sequence). V was clipped by 3 bases and J by 5 bases; unmatched bases: 6. CDR3 size: 14 residues.

The J gene is TRBJ1-2, the V gene TRBV14; D is uncertain. This CDR3 has 13 residues. Deletions cut 4 bases from V and 5 bases from J, with 11 bases between. From germline, CDR1 is SGHDN and CDR2 FVKESK. CDR3 bases: TGTGCCAGCAGCCCCGACCTCCGGTATGGCTACACCTTC. Translating gives CASSPDLRYGYTF.

CDR3 sequence: CASSQGPGAGGYNEQFF. The CDR3 nucleotides are TGCGCCAGCAGCCAAGGCCCAGGAGCGGGGGGCTACAATGAGCAGTTCTTC. The V call is TRBV4-3, the J call TRBJ2-1, with 9 bases matching TRBD2. The CDR3 has 17 amino acids. Per the germline V gene, CDR1 is LGHNA and CDR2 is YSLEER. V dropped 1 base and J dropped 3; count of bases not matched to a gene: 7.

The chain combines TRBV7-9 with TRBJ2-5; 7 bases line up with TRBD1. Germline CDR1 and CDR2: SEHNR and FQNEAQ (reference sequence). V shed 5 bases, J shed 4 bases, and the junction held 7 bases outside the gene matches. This CDR3 is 14 amino acids long. In nucleotides, the CDR3 is TGTGCCAGCAGCCGACGGACAGGCCCAGAGACCCAGTACTTC. Protein: CASSRRTGPETQYF.

The V gene is TRBV5-1, the J gene TRBJ2-6; 7 nucleotides agree with TRBD1. Germline V lookup: CDR1 SGHRS, CDR2 YFSETQ. The CDR3 is 23 amino acids. J lost 0 bases, V lost 6 bases, and 27 bases had no gene match. CDR3 loop: CASTKLARTGRGWASSGANVLTF. The CDR3 DNA is TGCGCCAGCACCAAGTTAGCTCGGACAGGCCGTGGTTGGGCGAGCTCTGGGGCCAACGTCCTGACTTTC.

J is TRBJ1-1 and V is TRBV29-1; no firm D call. This CDR3 is built from 15 residues. Germline values: CDR1 SQVTM, CDR2 ANQGSEA. The V end was cut by 2 bases, the J end by 7 bases, with 20 bases between. CDR3: CSVERRLSFSGEAFF. The DNA of the CDR3 is TGCAGCGTTGAACGGCGACTCTCCTTTAGTGGTGAAGCTTTCTTT.

This chain joins TRBV29-1 and TRBJ1-1; unclear D gene. Per the germline V gene, CDR1 is SQVTM and CDR2 is ANQGSEA. Between the trimmed V and J ends, which lost 2 bases and 0 bases, there was a span of 4 bases. The CDR3 runs 12 residues. The CDR3 sequence is CSVELMNTEAFF. The CDR3, as DNA: TGCAGCGTTGAATTGATGAACACTGAAGCTTTCTTT.

This chain connects TRBV5-1 to TRBJ2-7; no clear D gene. Germline V gene lookup returns CDR1 SGHRS and CDR2 YFSETQ. This CDR3 region has 13 residues. V lost 4 bases and J lost 4, with 12 bases in between. This CDR3 reads CASSLPQGYEQYF. Here the CDR3 DNA reads TGCGCCAGCAGCCTACCTCAAGGGTACGAGCAGTACTTC.

This rearrangement joins TRBV30 to TRBJ1-6, with TRBD1 matching 9 bases. V lost 0 bases to trimming and J lost 7 bases; unmatched junction nucleotides: 4. The CDR3 length is 15 residues. CDR1 and CDR2 from the germline V gene are GTSNPN and SVGIG (reference sequence). The CDR3 reads CAWSVQTGGNSPLHF. The CDR3 DNA sequence: TGTGCCTGGAGTGTACAGACAGGGGGGAATTCACCCCTCCACTTT.

The rearrangement joins TRBV29-1 to TRBJ2-3; D is perhaps TRBD2 (7 bases). Germline values: CDR1 SQVTM, CDR2 ANQGSEA. Trimming took off 6 bases at V and 2 bases at J, with 12 bases between the two ends. This CDR3 region has 13 residues. CDR3 sequence (DNA): TGCAGCGTAGGGAGGGGGGCCACAGATACGCAGTATTTT. This encodes CSVGRGATDTQYF.

This chain joins TRBV11-1 and TRBJ2-5; D is perhaps TRBD1 (5 bases). With 5 bases removed from V and 5 bases from J, the gap between germline ends came to 12 bases. The CDR3 loop spans 13 amino acids. Germline loops: CDR1 SGHAT, CDR2 FQDESV (reference sequence). CDR3 in DNA: TGTGCCAGCAGCCGGACACAGTCGGAGACCCAGTACTTC. Amino acid sequence: CASSRTQSETQYF.

The chain carries TRBV7-2 and TRBJ2-7, with 13 bases lining up with TRBD2. The V segment lost 4 bases and the J segment 6 bases; nucleotides outside the gene matches: 12. The CDR3 spans 17 residues. From germline, CDR1 is SGHTA and CDR2 FQGNSA. The CDR3 bases are TGTGCCAGCAGCTCCCAATTGGGACTAGCGGGGAAATTCGAGCAGTACTTC. This gives the protein CASSSQLGLAGKFEQYF.

The genes are TRBV18 and TRBJ2-1; no clear D. From germline, CDR1 is KGHSH and CDR2 LQKENI. The CDR3 has 16 residues. With 0 bases removed from V and 2 bases from J, the gap between germline ends came to 11 bases. The CDR3 loop is CASSPPGRDAYNEQFF. CDR3 nucleotides: TGTGCCAGCTCACCACCGGGAAGGGATGCCTACAATGAGCAGTTCTTC.

The chain's CDR3 is CASSVRDGGLGEQFF. The CDR3 bases are TGTGCCAGCAGCGTGCGGGACGGGGGGTTGGGTGAGCAGTTCTTC. The V gene is TRBV9, the J gene TRBJ2-1; 7 bases are a match to TRBD2. The CDR3 totals 15 residues. Germline lookup yields CDR1 SGDLS and CDR2 YYNGEE. V was pared by 2 bases and J by 9 bases, with 11 bases of the junction left unmatched.

This clone showed up just once. The chain has TRBV5-1 and TRBJ2-2; D unclear. Trimming took 3 bases from V and 1 from J, leaving 7 bases between them. From germline, CDR1 is SGHRS and CDR2 YFSETQ. The CDR3 extends over 14 amino acids. The CDR3 protein is CASSSTGNTGELFF. In nucleotides, the CDR3 is TGCGCCAGCAGCTCCACGGGGAACACCGGGGAGCTGTTTTTT.

This clone was observed a handful of times. This chain uses TRBV5-1 with TRBJ1-5; possible D gene TRBD1, 6 bases. The germline V and J ends were trimmed by 2 bases and 1 base, with 10 bases remaining between them. The CDR3 spans 15 residues. The V gene's germline CDR1 is SGHRS and CDR2 YFSETQ. The DNA for the CDR3 is TGCGCCAGCAGCTTTGAGGGGGTAAGCAATCAGCCCCAGCATTTT. Protein: CASSFEGVSNQPQHF.

The chain has TRBV7-2 and TRBJ2-5; 8 bases agree with TRBD1. Germline V gene sequence: CDR1 SGHTA, CDR2 FQGNSA. The V segment lost 2 bases and the J segment 2 bases; nucleotides outside the gene matches: 1. The CDR3 consists of 14 residues. The CDR3 loop is CASSLRQGQETQYF. The CDR3 coding sequence is TGTGCCAGCAGCTTAAGACAGGGGCAAGAGACCCAGTACTTC.

This chain uses TRBV4-3 with TRBJ2-1, with TRBD2 matching 10 bases. With V trimmed by 4 bases and J by 1 base, 4 bases remained unmatched. CDR1 LGHNA and CDR2 YSLEER come from the germline V gene. The CDR3 contains 16 residues. The CDR3 sequence is CASSPLLAGSYNEQFF. The DNA for the CDR3 is TGCGCCAGCAGCCCTCTACTAGCGGGGTCCTACAATGAGCAGTTCTTC.

The chain combines TRBV5-1 with TRBJ1-1; 7 bases align to TRBD1. Germline lookup yields CDR1 SGHRS and CDR2 YFSETQ. V gave up 7 bases and J gave up 0 bases; unmatched junction bases: 12. This CDR3 region has 16 residues. The DNA for the CDR3 is TGCGCCAGCGGCACAGGGGACCTAACCCTGAACACTGAAGCTTTCTTT. It yields the protein CASGTGDLTLNTEAFF.